The text below deals with one TCR beta chain. The V and J ends lost 4 bases and 2 bases respectively, with 8 bases between them. CDR3 length: 13 amino acids. Germline CDR1 SGDLS, CDR2 YYNGEE. These data come from a study of blood T cell repertoires in COVID-19. Overall study: COVID-19 samples collected from the United States, Italy and Spain covered acute and convalescent phases.

As originally analysed: Reference gene primers were amplified, and this amplification served to estimate nucleated cell counts. The protocol was immunoSEQ multiplex PCR, while the TCRdb copy is restricted to in-frame clones and leaves out a portion. The DNA was the basis for D and trimming; V, J and clone size are from that table. The repertoire holds around 150,000 clones, 78% seen once, with about 10% in the top ten. This chain uses TRBV9 with TRBJ2-3; no definite D call. The origin of this receptor is a man aged 55 to 70 who had recovered from COVID-19. The material sequenced was peripheral blood. The CDR3 loop is CASSIRDTDTQYF. DNA for the CDR3: TGTGCCAGCAGCATTCGAGACACAGATACGCAGTATTTT.